This T cell receptor beta chain came from a study of T cell repertoires in cytomegalovirus infection. The CDR3 spans 13 residues. The germline V and J ends were trimmed by 3 bases and 6 bases, with 12 bases remaining between them. TCRdb fed the reads into MiXCR, producing one record per CDR3 protein. Of about 450,000 distinct CDR3 sequences in the sample, approximately 32% are singletons; the top ten hold approximately 14%. This clonotype was counted only a few times. Source material: PBMCs. The receptor was isolated from a human donor in good health (CMV status not recorded). Some clones in this sample may be carry-over from other donors' samples. J is TRBJ2-7 and V is TRBV12-3 or TRBV12-4; weak D call: TRBD1 (5 bases). CDR3 DNA: TGTGCCAGCAGTTTTAGGGGTTTGGGCGAGCAGTACTTC. Its translation: CASSFRGLGEQYF.